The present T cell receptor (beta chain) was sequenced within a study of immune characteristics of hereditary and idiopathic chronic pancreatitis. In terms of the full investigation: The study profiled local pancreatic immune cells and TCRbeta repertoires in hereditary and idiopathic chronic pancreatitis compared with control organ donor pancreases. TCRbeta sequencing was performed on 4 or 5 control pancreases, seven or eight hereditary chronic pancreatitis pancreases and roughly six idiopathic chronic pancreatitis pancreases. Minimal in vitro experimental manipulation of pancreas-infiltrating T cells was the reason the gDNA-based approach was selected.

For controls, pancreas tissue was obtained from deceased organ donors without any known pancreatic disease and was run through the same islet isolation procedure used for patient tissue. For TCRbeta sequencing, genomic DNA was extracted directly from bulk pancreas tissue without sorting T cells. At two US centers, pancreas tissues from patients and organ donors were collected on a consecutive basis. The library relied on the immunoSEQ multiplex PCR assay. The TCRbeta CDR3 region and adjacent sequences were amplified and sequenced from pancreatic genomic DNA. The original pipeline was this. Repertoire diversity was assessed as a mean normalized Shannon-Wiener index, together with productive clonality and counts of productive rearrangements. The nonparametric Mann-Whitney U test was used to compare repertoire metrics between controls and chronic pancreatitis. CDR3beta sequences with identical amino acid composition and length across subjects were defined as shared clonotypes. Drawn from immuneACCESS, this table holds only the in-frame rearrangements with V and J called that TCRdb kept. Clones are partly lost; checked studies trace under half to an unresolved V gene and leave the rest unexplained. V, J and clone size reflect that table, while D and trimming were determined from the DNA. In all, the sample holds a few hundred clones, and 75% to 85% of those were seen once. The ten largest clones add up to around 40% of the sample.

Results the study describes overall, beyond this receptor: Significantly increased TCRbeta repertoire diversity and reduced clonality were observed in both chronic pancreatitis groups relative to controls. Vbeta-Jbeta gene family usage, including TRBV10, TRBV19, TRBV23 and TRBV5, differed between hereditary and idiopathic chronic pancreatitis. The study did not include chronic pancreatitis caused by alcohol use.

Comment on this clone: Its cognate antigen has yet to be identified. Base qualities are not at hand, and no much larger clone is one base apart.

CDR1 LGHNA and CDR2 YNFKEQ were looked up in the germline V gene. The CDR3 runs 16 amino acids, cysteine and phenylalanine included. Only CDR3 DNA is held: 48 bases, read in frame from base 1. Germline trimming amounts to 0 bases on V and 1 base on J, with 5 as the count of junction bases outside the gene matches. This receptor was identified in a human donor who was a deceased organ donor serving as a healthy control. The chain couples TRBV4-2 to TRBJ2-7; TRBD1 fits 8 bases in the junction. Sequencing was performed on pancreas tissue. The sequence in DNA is TGTGCCAGCAGCCAAGACGAAACAGGGGGTTCCTACGAGCAGTACTTC. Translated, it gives CASSQDETGGSYEQYF.